The sample holds a few counts of the clone carrying this TCR beta chain. Its target is not known. No treatment of any kind had been given to any patient before thyroid surgery. The data are from a study of metastatic and nonmetastatic thyroid tumors. Study in general: Repertoire data that came from the blood and tumor or nodule tissue of malignant and benign thyroid patients were compared. The study, taken as a whole, reports: It was reportedly found that TCR beta diversity was significantly higher in malignant thyroid tumors than in benign nodules, a difference seen in both blood and tumor samples.

Per the study methods: The study built a papillary thyroid cancer distant-metastasis classifier from CDR3 differences across clinicopathological groups. From the PCR reads, TCRdb re-called clones with MiXCR. None of the V and J calls come from the authors' own analysis; TCRdb made them. The table includes 15,000 to 20,000 clones, 30% to 35% detected once. Trimming stripped 7 bases from V and 1 base from J, with 18 bases between. The CDR3 loop spans 16 amino acids. Specimen: adjacent normal tissue. This rearrangement joins TRBV12-3 or TRBV12-4 to TRBJ2-3; perhaps D is TRBD1 or TRBD2 (7 bases each). The TCR originated in a female donor with papillary thyroid cancer or a benign thyroid nodule (not recorded which). Some clones in this sample may be carry-over from other donors' samples. The CDR3 region has the DNA TGTGCCAGCAACCGCCAGGGGGGGCTCGGCACAGATACGCAGTATTTT. Encoded protein: CASNRQGGLGTDTQYF.